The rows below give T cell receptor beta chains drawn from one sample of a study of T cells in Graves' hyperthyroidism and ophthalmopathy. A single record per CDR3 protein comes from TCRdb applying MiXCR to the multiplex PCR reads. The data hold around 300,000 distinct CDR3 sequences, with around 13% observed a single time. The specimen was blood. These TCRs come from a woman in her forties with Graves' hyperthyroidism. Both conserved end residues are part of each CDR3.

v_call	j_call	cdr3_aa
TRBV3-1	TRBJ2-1	CASSPGGGIYNEQFF
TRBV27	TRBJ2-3	CASSFGAGVHTSTDTQYF
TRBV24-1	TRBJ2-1	CATSDSWGTSGSYEQFF
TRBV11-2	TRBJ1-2	CASSSNGIGYTF
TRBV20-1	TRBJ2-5	CSASGGLETQYF
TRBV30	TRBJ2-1	CAWSFGGGPDEQFF
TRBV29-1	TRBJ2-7	CSVSAGGQRTGGEQYF
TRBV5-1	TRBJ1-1	CASSSSGALTEAFF
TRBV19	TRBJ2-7	CASSMGSSPYEQYF
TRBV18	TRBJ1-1	CASSPPSRTEAFF
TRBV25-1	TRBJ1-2	CASSGFMAGQSGYTF
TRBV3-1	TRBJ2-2	CASQLAGGPNTGELFF
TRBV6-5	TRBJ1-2	CASSYSREGYGYTF
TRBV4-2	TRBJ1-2	CASSQDQYRDGYGYTF
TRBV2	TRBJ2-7	CASSEARVYGGEQYF
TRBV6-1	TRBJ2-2	CASRDGPGAGELFF
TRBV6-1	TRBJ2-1	CASSDMDRGHYEQFF
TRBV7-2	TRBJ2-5	CASSARLARGETQYF
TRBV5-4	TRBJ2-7	CASSLESGAYEQYF
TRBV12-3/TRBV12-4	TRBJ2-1	CASSPHPGLATRIDRNEQFF
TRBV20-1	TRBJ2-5	CNALRRTGQETQYF
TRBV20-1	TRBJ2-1	CSAEGLAGSYNEQFF
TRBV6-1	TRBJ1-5	CASSEARTAYQPQHF
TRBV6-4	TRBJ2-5	CASSASPTETQYF
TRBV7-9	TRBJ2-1	CASSWGLAGANEQFF
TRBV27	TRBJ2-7	CANSLDVRTSGASYEQYF
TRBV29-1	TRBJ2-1	CSVVGSGTYNEQFF
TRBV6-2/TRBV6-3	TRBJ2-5	CASSSQREYQETQYF
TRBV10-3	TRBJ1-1	CAISKRGDWNTEAFF
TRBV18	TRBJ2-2	CASSPTSARTGELFF
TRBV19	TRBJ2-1	CASSIGAHNEQFF
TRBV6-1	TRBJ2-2	CASSPTGGSGTGELFF
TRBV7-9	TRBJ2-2	CASSLGATGTGELFF
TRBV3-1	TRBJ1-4	CASSPGIKREKLFF
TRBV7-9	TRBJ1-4	CASSLGGGQNEKLFF
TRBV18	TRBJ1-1	CASSPLTGGSNTEAFF